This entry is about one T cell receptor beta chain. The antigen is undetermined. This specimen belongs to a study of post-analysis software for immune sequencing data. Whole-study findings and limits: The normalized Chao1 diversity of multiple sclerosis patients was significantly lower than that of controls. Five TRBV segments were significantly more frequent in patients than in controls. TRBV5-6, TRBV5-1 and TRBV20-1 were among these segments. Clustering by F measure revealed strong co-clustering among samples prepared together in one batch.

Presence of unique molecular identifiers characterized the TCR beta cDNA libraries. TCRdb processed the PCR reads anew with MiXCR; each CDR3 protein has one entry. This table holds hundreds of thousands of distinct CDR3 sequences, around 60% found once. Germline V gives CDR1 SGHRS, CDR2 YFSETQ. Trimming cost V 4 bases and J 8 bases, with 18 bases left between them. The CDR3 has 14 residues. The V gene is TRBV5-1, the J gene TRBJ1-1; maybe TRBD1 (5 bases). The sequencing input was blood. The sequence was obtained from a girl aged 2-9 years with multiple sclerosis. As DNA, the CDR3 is TGCGCCAGCAGCGCCGCACCGGACACCCCCGAAGCTTTCTTT. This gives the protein CASSAAPDTPEAFF. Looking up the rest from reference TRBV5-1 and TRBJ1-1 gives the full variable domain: KAGVTQTPRYLIKTRGQQVTLSCSPISGHRSVSWYQQTPGQGLQFLFEYFSETQRNKGNFPGRFSGRQFSNSRSEMNVSTLELGDSALYLCASSAAPDTPEAFFGQGTRLTVV.